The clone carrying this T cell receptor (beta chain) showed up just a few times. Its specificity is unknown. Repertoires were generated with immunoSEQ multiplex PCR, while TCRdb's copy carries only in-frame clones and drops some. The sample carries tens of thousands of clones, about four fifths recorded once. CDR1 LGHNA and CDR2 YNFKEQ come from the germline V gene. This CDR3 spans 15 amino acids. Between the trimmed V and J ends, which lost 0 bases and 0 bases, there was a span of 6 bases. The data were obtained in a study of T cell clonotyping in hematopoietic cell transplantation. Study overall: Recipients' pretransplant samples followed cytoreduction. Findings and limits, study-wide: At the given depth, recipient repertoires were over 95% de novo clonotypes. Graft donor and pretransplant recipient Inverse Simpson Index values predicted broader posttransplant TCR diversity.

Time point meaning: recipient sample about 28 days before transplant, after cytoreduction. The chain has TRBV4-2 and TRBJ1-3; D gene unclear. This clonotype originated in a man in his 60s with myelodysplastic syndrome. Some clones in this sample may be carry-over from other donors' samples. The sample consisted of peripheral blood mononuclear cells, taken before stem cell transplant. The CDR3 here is CASSQDLSSGNTIYF. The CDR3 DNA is TGTGCCAGCAGCCAAGACCTGAGCTCTGGAAACACCATATATTTT.